One and the same sample provided the 11 T cell receptor beta chains below, sequenced in a study of shared clonotypes between healthy human individuals. Clones were sequenced by immunoSEQ multiplex PCR, and TCRdb holds only the in-frame ones, with some missing. The repertoire holds 2 million to 3 million clones, with approximately 94% as singletons. The material sequenced was naive CD4+ T cells from PBMCs. Subset described: CD45RA+ positively selected. These receptors all come from a man aged 18-30 years in good health. Some clones in this sample may be carry-over from other donors' samples.

The chain carries TRBV7-9 and TRBJ2-7; D is possibly TRBD2 (5 bases). CDR3 length: 14 residues. V dropped 1 base and J dropped 6 bases, with 13 bases sitting between them. CDR1 is SEHNR, CDR2 FQNEAQ, per germline (reference sequence). CDR3 residues: CASSLGSGEGEQYF. The CDR3 region has the DNA TGTGCCAGCAGCTTAGGTTCCGGGGAAGGCGAGCAGTACTTC.

Notes on this clone: Mismatch with germline at one junction end may stem from a read error. This chain joins TRBV6-6 and TRBJ2-7, with 9 nucleotides matching TRBD1. This CDR3 comprises 15 residues. The germline gives CDR1 MNHNY, CDR2 SVGAGI (reference sequence). The CDR3 DNA is TGTGCCAGCAGTCACTCCGGGACAGGGACCCACGAGCAGTACTTC. Its protein product is CASSHSGTGTHEQYF.

This chain uses TRBV10-3 with TRBJ2-1; D remains unclear. From germline, CDR1 is ENHRY and CDR2 SYGVKD. The CDR3 totals 16 residues. V was shortened by 0 bases and J by 0 bases, with 9 bases between the two germline ends. The DNA of the CDR3 is TGTGCCATCAGTGAGTCTGGGTATAGCTCCTACAATGAGCAGTTCTTC. Amino acid sequence: CAISESGYSSYNEQFF.

This chain links TRBV28 with TRBJ2-7; the match to TRBD1 covers 7 bases. V was clipped by 4 bases and J by 7 bases; unmatched bases: 19. In germline, CDR1 is MDHEN, CDR2 SYDVKM. The length of the CDR3 is 17 residues. In nucleotides, the CDR3 is TGTGCCAGCAGTTCCCCCTCCACCGGGACAGCCCGGACGGAGCAGTACTTC. It translates to CASSSPSTGTARTEQYF. Full variable domain (outside the CDR3, taken from reference TRBV28 and TRBJ2-7): DVKVTQSSRYLVKRTGEKVFLECVQDMDHENMFWYRQDPGLGLRLIYFSYDVKMKEKGDIPEGYSVSREKKERFSLILESASTNQTSMYLCASSSPSTGTARTEQYFGPGTRLTVT.

The V call is TRBV4-1, the J call TRBJ2-7; 8 bases are a match to TRBD2. The junction had 6 bases not matched to a gene; V was cut back by 3 bases and J by 5 bases. CDR1 MGHRA and CDR2 YSYEKL come from the germline V gene. This CDR3 is 14 amino acids long. The CDR3 here is CASSHKREKDEQYF. Written as DNA, the CDR3 is TGCGCCAGCAGCCACAAGCGGGAGAAGGACGAGCAGTACTTC.

This chain connects TRBV7-2 to TRBJ2-1; D possibly corresponds to TRBD1 (6 bases). The CDR3 spans 13 residues. Germline CDR1 reads SGHTA; CDR2 reads FQGNSA. The V and J ends lost 2 bases and 9 bases respectively, with 11 bases between them. For the CDR3, the DNA is TGTGCCAGCAGCTTACTTCACAGGGCTGAGCAGTTCTTC. Protein: CASSLLHRAEQFF.

The J gene is TRBJ2-1, the V gene TRBV9, with D possibly matching TRBD2 (6 bases). CDR3 size: 14 residues. In germline, CDR1 is SGDLS, CDR2 YYNGEE. V gave up 3 bases and J gave up 8 bases, with 15 bases separating them. In DNA, the CDR3 is TGTGCCAGCAGCGAACCGGGGGAGGCATATGAGCAGTTCTTC. Protein: CASSEPGEAYEQFF.

Note on this clone: An end of the junction differs from the germline gene, which may be a read error. V usage is TRBV7-9 and J usage is TRBJ2-3; no clear D gene. CDR1 is SEHNR and CDR2 is FQNEAQ in the germline V gene (reference sequence). The CDR3 totals 11 residues. CDR3 residues: CASGPGDRQYF. As DNA, the CDR3 is TGTGCCAGCGGACCGGGCGATAGGCAGTATTTT.

CDR3 protein: CASSSQGSGDGYTF. The CDR3 DNA is TGCGCCAGCAGCTCCCAGGGTTCAGGGGATGGCTACACCTTC. J is TRBJ1-2 and V is TRBV5-1; D might be TRBD1 (6 bases). V lost 3 bases and J lost 6, with 15 bases in between. The CDR3 totals 14 residues. Germline lookup yields CDR1 SGHRS and CDR2 YFSETQ. The complete variable domain, with remaining parts taken from reference TRBV5-1 and TRBJ1-2, reads KAGVTQTPRYLIKTRGQQVTLSCSPISGHRSVSWYQQTPGQGLQFLFEYFSETQRNKGNFPGRFSGRQFSNSRSEMNVSTLELGDSALYLCASSSQGSGDGYTFGSGTRLTVV.

J is TRBJ1-5 and V is TRBV7-2; no definite D call. V was cut by 7 bases and J by 7 bases, with 20 bases left in between. The germline CDR1 and CDR2 sequences are SGHTA and FQGNSA. This CDR3 has 15 amino acids. The CDR3 DNA reads TGTGCCAGCACCTCCGAAGGGAGGGCTGGACAGCCCCAGCATTTT. Amino acid sequence: CASTSEGRAGQPQHF.

The V gene is TRBV5-1, the J gene TRBJ2-3; 11 nucleotides line up with TRBD2. The CDR3 sequence is 17 residues long. The V gene's germline CDR1 is SGHRS and CDR2 YFSETQ. With V trimmed by 6 bases and J by 1 base, 10 bases remained unmatched. The CDR3 here is CASTRPGTSGGTDTQYF. The CDR3 DNA reads as TGCGCCAGCACCCGACCCGGGACTAGCGGTGGCACAGATACGCAGTATTTT.